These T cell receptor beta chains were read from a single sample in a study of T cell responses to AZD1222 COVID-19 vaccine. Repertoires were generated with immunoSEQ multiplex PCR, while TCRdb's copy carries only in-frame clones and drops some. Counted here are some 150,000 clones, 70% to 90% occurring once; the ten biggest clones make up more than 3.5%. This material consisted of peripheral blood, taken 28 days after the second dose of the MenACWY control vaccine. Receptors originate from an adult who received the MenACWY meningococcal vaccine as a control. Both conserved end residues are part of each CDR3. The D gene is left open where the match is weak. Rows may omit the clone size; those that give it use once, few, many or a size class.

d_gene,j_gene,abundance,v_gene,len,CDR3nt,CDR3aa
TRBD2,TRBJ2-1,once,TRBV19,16,TGTGCCAGTAGCGTCGATAGCGGGATTGGAGGAAATGAGCAGTTCTTC,CASSVDSGIGGNEQFF
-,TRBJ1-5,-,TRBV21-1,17,TGTGCCAGCAGCAAAGCAGGCGGACAGGGGGCCAATCAGCCCCAGCATTTT,CASSKAGGQGANQPQHF
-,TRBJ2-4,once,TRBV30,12,TGTGCCTGGAGTGTTTTAGGGGACATTCAGTACTTC,CAWSVLGDIQYF
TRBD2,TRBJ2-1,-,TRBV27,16,TGTGCCAGCAGTCTCCGACTAGCCCGATTCGGCAATGAGCAGTTCTTC,CASSLRLARFGNEQFF
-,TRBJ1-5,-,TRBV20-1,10,TGCAGTGCTCCGGGGCAGCCCCAGCATTTT,CSAPGQPQHF
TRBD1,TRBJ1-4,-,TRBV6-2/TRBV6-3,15,TGTGCCAGCAGTTCACAGACAGGGGGCCGTGAAAAACTGTTTTTT,CASSSQTGGREKLFF
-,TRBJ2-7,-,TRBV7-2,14,TGTGCCAGCAGCTCCGTCGGGCCTTTCTACGAGCAGTACTTC,CASSSVGPFYEQYF
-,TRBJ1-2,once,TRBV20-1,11,TGCAGTGCTAGAGCCGGATATGGCTACACCTTC,CSARAGYGYTF
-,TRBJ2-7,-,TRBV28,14,TGTGCCAGCATGCCTACGAGGGCCGCCTACGAGCAGTACTTC,CASMPTRAAYEQYF
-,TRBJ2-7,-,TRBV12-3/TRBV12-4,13,TGTGCCAGCAGTTTTAGGGGAGGCTACGAGCAGTACTTC,CASSFRGGYEQYF
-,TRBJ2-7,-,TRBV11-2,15,TGTGCCAGCAGCTTAGATCAGGGACGCCCCTACGAGCAGTACTTC,CASSLDQGRPYEQYF
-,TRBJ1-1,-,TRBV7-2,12,TGTGCCAGCAGCTTAGGGACAAGGCAAGCTTTCTTT,CASSLGTRQAFF